Listed below are T cell receptor beta chains from one sample, sequenced in a study of immune evolution from preneoplasia to lung adenocarcinoma. TCRdb's table, derived via immunoSEQ multiplex PCR, lists solely in-frame clones and lacks some. The table has over 5,500 clones, approximately 88% seen once. The sample comprised FFPE lung adenocarcinoma in situ tissue. All receptors derive from a donor older than 65 with lung adenocarcinoma. Both conserved end residues are part of each CDR3. The D gene is left open where the match is weak. A clone size is listed for some rows: how often the clone was seen (once, few, many), or a class if it is expanded.

v_gene: TRBV19; j_gene: TRBJ1-5; d_gene: TRBD1; len: 12; abundance: NA; CDR3aa: CASRQGNQPQHF; CDR3nt: TGTGCCAGTAGACAGGGGAATCAGCCCCAGCATTTT
v_gene: TRBV5-4; j_gene: TRBJ1-2; d_gene: NA; len: 15; abundance: NA; CDR3aa: CASSSLIGFSYGYTF; CDR3nt: TGTGCCAGCAGCTCGTTAATCGGGTTTAGCTATGGCTACACCTTC
v_gene: TRBV11-1; j_gene: TRBJ2-1; d_gene: NA; len: 15; abundance: NA; CDR3aa: CASSRTPAARNEQFF; CDR3nt: TGTGCCAGCAGTCGGACCCCCGCGGCCAGGAATGAGCAGTTCTTC
v_gene: TRBV7-3; j_gene: TRBJ2-1; d_gene: NA; len: 13; abundance: NA; CDR3aa: CASSRPGTSEQFF; CDR3nt: TGTGCCAGCAGCCGACCCGGGACATCCGAGCAGTTCTTC
v_gene: TRBV27; j_gene: TRBJ2-3; d_gene: TRBD2; len: 15; abundance: NA; CDR3aa: CASSLAGGRTDTQYF; CDR3nt: TGTGCCAGCAGTTTAGCGGGAGGTCGCACAGATACGCAGTATTTT
v_gene: TRBV15; j_gene: TRBJ1-5; d_gene: TRBD1; len: 14; abundance: NA; CDR3aa: CATSLQGASQPQHF; CDR3nt: TGTGCCACCAGCCTTCAGGGGGCGAGTCAGCCCCAGCATTTT
v_gene: TRBV5-4; j_gene: TRBJ2-5; d_gene: NA; len: 16; abundance: few; CDR3aa: CASSRKGVGGGETQYF; CDR3nt: TGTGCCAGCAGCCGTAAAGGGGTGGGAGGAGGTGAGACCCAGTACTTC
v_gene: TRBV5-1; j_gene: TRBJ2-3; d_gene: TRBD2; len: 16; abundance: NA; CDR3aa: CASSLYLAGGTSTQYF; CDR3nt: TGCGCCAGCAGCTTATATCTAGCGGGGGGCACAAGTACGCAGTATTTT
v_gene: TRBV29-1; j_gene: TRBJ2-7; d_gene: NA; len: 12; abundance: once; CDR3aa: CSVTVSSYEQYF; CDR3nt: TGCAGCGTAACGGTGAGCTCCTACGAGCAGTACTTC
v_gene: TRBV9; j_gene: TRBJ2-2; d_gene: TRBD2; len: 16; abundance: once; CDR3aa: CASSVLVAGGAGELFF; CDR3nt: TGTGCCAGCAGCGTATTGGTAGCGGGAGGAGCCGGGGAGCTGTTTTTT
v_gene: TRBV7-9; j_gene: TRBJ2-1; d_gene: TRBD2; len: 14; abundance: NA; CDR3aa: CASSLVGGGAEQFF; CDR3nt: TGTGCCAGCAGCCTCGTCGGGGGGGGCGCTGAGCAGTTCTTC
v_gene: TRBV29-1; j_gene: TRBJ1-2; d_gene: TRBD1; len: 15; abundance: once; CDR3aa: CSASTGTAPNYGYTF; CDR3nt: TGCAGCGCCTCCACCGGGACAGCGCCTAACTATGGCTACACCTTC
v_gene: TRBV7-9; j_gene: TRBJ2-7; d_gene: TRBD1; len: 15; abundance: NA; CDR3aa: CASSLDRGHLYEQYF; CDR3nt: TGTGCCAGCAGCCTAGACAGGGGACACCTCTACGAGCAGTACTTC
v_gene: TRBV27; j_gene: TRBJ1-5; d_gene: NA; len: 16; abundance: NA; CDR3aa: CASSGGALGNNQPQHF; CDR3nt: TGTGCCAGCAGCGGAGGGGCGCTCGGGAACAATCAGCCCCAGCATTTT
v_gene: TRBV29-1; j_gene: TRBJ2-6; d_gene: NA; len: 15; abundance: NA; CDR3aa: CSVAKLGAGANVLTF; CDR3nt: TGCAGCGTTGCCAAGTTAGGTGCTGGGGCCAACGTCCTGACTTTC
v_gene: TRBV5-1; j_gene: TRBJ2-2; d_gene: NA; len: 15; abundance: NA; CDR3aa: CASSLSAENTGELFF; CDR3nt: TGCGCCAGCAGCTTGTCCGCAGAAAACACCGGGGAGCTGTTTTTT
v_gene: TRBV30; j_gene: TRBJ2-2; d_gene: NA; len: 14; abundance: NA; CDR3aa: CAWSRSLRAGELFF; CDR3nt: TGTGCCTGGAGTCGCAGCCTCCGGGCCGGGGAGCTGTTTTTT
v_gene: TRBV4-2; j_gene: TRBJ2-7; d_gene: NA; len: 12; abundance: NA; CDR3aa: CASSQGTYEQYF; CDR3nt: TGTGCCAGCAGCCAAGGGACCTACGAGCAGTACTTC
v_gene: TRBV18; j_gene: TRBJ2-7; d_gene: TRBD1; len: 13; abundance: NA; CDR3aa: CASFPYTGVEQYF; CDR3nt: TGTGCCAGCTTCCCCTATACAGGGGTCGAGCAGTACTTC
v_gene: TRBV13; j_gene: TRBJ2-2; d_gene: TRBD2; len: 16; abundance: NA; CDR3aa: CASSSNREGGTGELFF; CDR3nt: TGTGCCAGCAGCTCCAACCGGGAGGGTGGGACCGGGGAGCTGTTTTTT